These T cell receptor beta chains were read from a single sample in a study of blood T cell repertoires in COVID-19. Clones were read by immunoSEQ multiplex PCR, and TCRdb kept only the in-frame ones, dropping some. The data hold 150,000 to 200,000 clones, with over 80% observed a single time. The sequenced sample was peripheral blood. Source of these receptors: a woman aged 45-60 years with acute or convalescent COVID-19. CDR3s include the opening cysteine and the closing phenylalanine or tryptophan. A D gene is named only where the DNA matches it firmly. Clone size is not always given. Where it is, it says once, few, many or a class for expanded clones.

V gene: TRBV29-1; D gene: TRBD2; J gene: TRBJ2-2; clone size: -; CDR3 protein: CSVEDEKLAGVGGTGELFF; CDR3 DNA: TGCAGCGTTGAAGATGAGAAACTAGCGGGAGTCGGGGGCACCGGGGAGCTGTTTTTT
V gene: TRBV6-5; D gene: TRBD1; J gene: TRBJ1-4; clone size: -; CDR3 protein: CASRQTGREKLFF; CDR3 DNA: TGTGCCAGCAGACAGACAGGGCGCGAAAAACTGTTTTTT
V gene: TRBV6-6; D gene: -; J gene: TRBJ1-5; clone size: -; CDR3 protein: CASSYPDSSNQPQHF; CDR3 DNA: TGTGCCAGCAGTTACCCGGACAGTAGCAATCAGCCCCAGCATTTT
V gene: TRBV4-3; D gene: -; J gene: TRBJ1-5; clone size: -; CDR3 protein: CASSQERDNNQPQHF; CDR3 DNA: TGCGCCAGCAGCCAAGAACGGGACAACAATCAGCCCCAGCATTTT
V gene: TRBV5-1; D gene: -; J gene: TRBJ1-1; clone size: -; CDR3 protein: CASSLEQANTEAFF; CDR3 DNA: TGCGCCAGCAGCTTGGAACAGGCGAACACTGAAGCTTTCTTT
V gene: TRBV3-1/TRBV3-2; D gene: TRBD2; J gene: TRBJ2-5; clone size: -; CDR3 protein: CASSQTASGETQYF; CDR3 DNA: TGTGCCAGCAGCCAAACGGCTAGCGGAGAGACCCAGTACTTC
V gene: TRBV28; D gene: TRBD1; J gene: TRBJ1-1; clone size: -; CDR3 protein: CASTGTGGNTEAFF; CDR3 DNA: TGTGCCAGCACCGGGACAGGCGGAAACACTGAAGCTTTCTTT
V gene: TRBV11-2; D gene: -; J gene: TRBJ2-7; clone size: -; CDR3 protein: CASGDNTYEQYF; CDR3 DNA: TGTGCCAGCGGGGACAACACCTACGAGCAGTACTTC
V gene: TRBV27; D gene: -; J gene: TRBJ2-3; clone size: -; CDR3 protein: CASSLSGAAGTDTQYF; CDR3 DNA: TGTGCCAGCAGTTTATCGGGGGCAGCAGGAACAGATACGCAGTATTTT
V gene: TRBV5-1; D gene: TRBD1; J gene: TRBJ2-3; clone size: -; CDR3 protein: CASSLGDRGTDTQYF; CDR3 DNA: TGCGCCAGCAGCTTGGGGGACAGGGGCACAGATACGCAGTATTTT
V gene: TRBV18; D gene: TRBD2; J gene: TRBJ2-5; clone size: few; CDR3 protein: CASSPGLAKETQYF; CDR3 DNA: TGTGCCAGCTCACCTGGACTAGCGAAAGAGACCCAGTACTTC
V gene: TRBV7-9; D gene: TRBD2; J gene: TRBJ2-1; clone size: -; CDR3 protein: CASSFGLAGDEQFF; CDR3 DNA: TGTGCCAGCAGCTTTGGACTAGCGGGGGATGAGCAGTTCTTC
V gene: TRBV30; D gene: -; J gene: TRBJ2-3; clone size: once; CDR3 protein: CAWSAGYGTDTQYF; CDR3 DNA: TGTGCCTGGAGTGCAGGGTACGGAACAGATACGCAGTATTTT
V gene: TRBV19; D gene: -; J gene: TRBJ1-2; clone size: -; CDR3 protein: CASSISGVVDGYTF; CDR3 DNA: TGTGCCAGTAGTATATCAGGTGTTGTGGATGGCTACACCTTC
V gene: TRBV19; D gene: -; J gene: TRBJ1-5; clone size: once; CDR3 protein: CASNRAEHQPQHF; CDR3 DNA: TGTGCCAGCAACCGTGCGGAGCACCAGCCCCAGCATTTT
V gene: TRBV18; D gene: TRBD1; J gene: TRBJ1-2; clone size: -; CDR3 protein: CASSPSPGTGGGGYTF; CDR3 DNA: TGTGCCAGCTCACCTTCTCCCGGGACAGGGGGTGGCGGCTACACCTTC
V gene: TRBV18; D gene: -; J gene: TRBJ1-1; clone size: -; CDR3 protein: CASSPRVDVEAFF; CDR3 DNA: TGTGCCAGCTCACCCAGGGTGGACGTTGAGGCTTTCTTT
V gene: TRBV9; D gene: -; J gene: TRBJ1-2; clone size: -; CDR3 protein: CASSVASTESYGYTF; CDR3 DNA: TGTGCCAGCAGCGTAGCTTCGACAGAATCTTATGGCTACACCTTC
V gene: TRBV30; D gene: -; J gene: TRBJ1-1; clone size: -; CDR3 protein: CSAGEGGTEAFF; CDR3 DNA: TGTTCCGCAGGTGAAGGGGGCACTGAAGCTTTCTTT
V gene: TRBV19; D gene: TRBD1; J gene: TRBJ2-6; clone size: -; CDR3 protein: CASTGDSGANVLTF; CDR3 DNA: TGTGCCTCCACAGGGGATTCTGGGGCCAACGTCCTGACTTTC
V gene: TRBV7-8; D gene: TRBD1; J gene: TRBJ2-2; clone size: -; CDR3 protein: CASSSYGTGVKNTGELFF; CDR3 DNA: TGTGCCAGCAGCTCGTACGGCACAGGGGTGAAGAACACCGGGGAGCTGTTTTTT
V gene: TRBV7-2; D gene: -; J gene: TRBJ2-1; clone size: -; CDR3 protein: CASSLGLEGNEQFF; CDR3 DNA: TGTGCCAGCAGCTTAGGACTAGAGGGCAATGAGCAGTTCTTC
V gene: TRBV3-1/TRBV3-2; D gene: -; J gene: TRBJ1-4; clone size: -; CDR3 protein: CASSQGYRQATNEKLFF; CDR3 DNA: TGTGCCAGCAGCCAAGGGTACCGACAAGCAACTAATGAAAAACTGTTTTTT
V gene: TRBV6-1; D gene: TRBD1; J gene: TRBJ2-3; clone size: -; CDR3 protein: CASSDLGDRSYTQYF; CDR3 DNA: TGTGCCAGCAGTGATTTAGGGGACAGGAGTTATACGCAGTATTTT
V gene: TRBV12-3/TRBV12-4; D gene: -; J gene: TRBJ1-4; clone size: -; CDR3 protein: CASSPQVGEKLFF; CDR3 DNA: TGTGCCAGCAGTCCCCAGGTGGGCGAAAAACTGTTTTTT
V gene: TRBV6-5; D gene: TRBD1; J gene: TRBJ1-1; clone size: -; CDR3 protein: CASLQGRNTEAFF; CDR3 DNA: TGTGCCAGCCTACAGGGGAGGAACACTGAAGCTTTCTTT
V gene: TRBV7-2; D gene: TRBD2; J gene: TRBJ2-3; clone size: -; CDR3 protein: CASSLGGRSGVTDTQYF; CDR3 DNA: TGTGCCAGCAGCTTAGGAGGTCGAAGCGGGGTCACAGATACGCAGTATTTT